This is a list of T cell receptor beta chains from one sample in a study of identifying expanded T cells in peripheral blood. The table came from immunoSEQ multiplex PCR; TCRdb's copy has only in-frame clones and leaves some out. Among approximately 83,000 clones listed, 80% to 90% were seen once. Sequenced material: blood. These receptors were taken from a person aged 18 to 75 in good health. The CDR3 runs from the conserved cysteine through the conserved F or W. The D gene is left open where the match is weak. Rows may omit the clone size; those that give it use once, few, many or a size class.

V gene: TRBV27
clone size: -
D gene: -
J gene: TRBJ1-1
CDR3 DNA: TGTGCCAGCAGGTTCGGCCAATTGAACACTGAAGCTTTCTTT
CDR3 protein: CASRFGQLNTEAFF

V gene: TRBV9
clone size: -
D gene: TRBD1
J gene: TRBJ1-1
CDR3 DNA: TGTGCCAGCAGCGTAGGGGGACAGGCGGCTTTCTTT
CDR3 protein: CASSVGGQAAFF

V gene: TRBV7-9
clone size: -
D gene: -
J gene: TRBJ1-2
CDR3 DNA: TGTGCCAGCAGGGGGGAGGTCGGTGGCGGCTACACCTTC
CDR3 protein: CASRGEVGGGYTF

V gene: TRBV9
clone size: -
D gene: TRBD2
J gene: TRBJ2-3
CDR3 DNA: TGTGCCAGCAGCCTTGGCCTAGCGGGGGGAGTGCAGTATTTT
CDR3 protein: CASSLGLAGGVQYF

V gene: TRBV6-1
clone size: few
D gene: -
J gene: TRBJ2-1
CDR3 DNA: TGTGCCAGCAGTGACGGGGGATCCTACAATGAGCAGTTCTTC
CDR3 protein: CASSDGGSYNEQFF

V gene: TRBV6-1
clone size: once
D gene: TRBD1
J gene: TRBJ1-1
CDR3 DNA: TGTGCCAGCAGTGACTGGGGACAGGGAGCTGAAGCTTTCTTT
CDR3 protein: CASSDWGQGAEAFF

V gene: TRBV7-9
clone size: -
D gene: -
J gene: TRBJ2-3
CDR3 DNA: TGTGCCAGCAGCTTAGAAGGGGGGGCCCCAGATACGCAGTATTTT
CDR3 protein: CASSLEGGAPDTQYF

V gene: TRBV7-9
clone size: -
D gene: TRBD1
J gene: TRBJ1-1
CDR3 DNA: TGTGCCAGCAGCTCTTACAGGGGAGACACTGAAGCTTTCTTT
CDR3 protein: CASSSYRGDTEAFF

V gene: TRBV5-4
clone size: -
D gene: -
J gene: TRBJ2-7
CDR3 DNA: TGTGCCAGCAGCCTCGAACCTGGCGCGTACGAGCAGTACTTC
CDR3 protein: CASSLEPGAYEQYF

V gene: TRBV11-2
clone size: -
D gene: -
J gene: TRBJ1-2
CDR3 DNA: TGTGCCAGCAGCCCCGGGACGGACTATGGCTACACCTTC
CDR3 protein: CASSPGTDYGYTF

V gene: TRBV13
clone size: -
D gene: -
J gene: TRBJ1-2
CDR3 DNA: TGTGCCAGCAGCTCCCCCGCAGGTTACTATGGCTACACCTTC
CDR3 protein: CASSSPAGYYGYTF

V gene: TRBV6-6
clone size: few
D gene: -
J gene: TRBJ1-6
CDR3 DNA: TGTGCCAGCAGTGTTGTCTATAATTCACCCCTCCACTTT
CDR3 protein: CASSVVYNSPLHF

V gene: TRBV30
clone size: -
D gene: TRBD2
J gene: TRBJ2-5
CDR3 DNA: TGTGCCTGGAGCCGGGGACTAGCGGGCCAAGAGACCCAGTACTTC
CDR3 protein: CAWSRGLAGQETQYF

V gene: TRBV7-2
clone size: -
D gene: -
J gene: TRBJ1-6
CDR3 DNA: TGTGCCAGCAGCTTAGGAAGGGATAATTCACCCCTCCACTTT
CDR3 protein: CASSLGRDNSPLHF

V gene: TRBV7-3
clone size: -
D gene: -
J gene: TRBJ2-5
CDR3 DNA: TGTGCCAGCAGCTCGACAGGAACTCGGGAGACCCAGTACTTC
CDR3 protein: CASSSTGTRETQYF

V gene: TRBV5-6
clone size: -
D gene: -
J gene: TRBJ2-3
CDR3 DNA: TGTGCCAGTCAAAAAGCGGGACACACAGATACGCAGTATTTT
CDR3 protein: CASQKAGHTDTQYF

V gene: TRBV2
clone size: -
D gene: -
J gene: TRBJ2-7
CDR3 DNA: TGTGCCAGCAAGGGCCTCCTCTCCTACGAGCAGTACTTC
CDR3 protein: CASKGLLSYEQYF

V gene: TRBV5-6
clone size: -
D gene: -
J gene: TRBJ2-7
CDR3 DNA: TGTGCCAGCAGCTTGGACAGGGCAATCGGATCCGTCGAGCAGTACTTC
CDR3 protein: CASSLDRAIGSVEQYF

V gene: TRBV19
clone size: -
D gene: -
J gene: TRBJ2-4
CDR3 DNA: TGTGCCAGTTCTCCCTTCATCCCGGGGGTAGCCAAAAACATTCAGTACTTC
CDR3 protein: CASSPFIPGVAKNIQYF

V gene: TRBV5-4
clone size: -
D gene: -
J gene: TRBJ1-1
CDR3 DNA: TGTGCCAGCAGCCGGAAACTTGGGGAGATGAACACTGAAGCTTTCTTT
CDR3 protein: CASSRKLGEMNTEAFF

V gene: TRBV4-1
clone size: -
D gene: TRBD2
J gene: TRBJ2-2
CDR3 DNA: TGCGCCAGCAGAACTGTAGCGGGGGCCGGGGAGCTGTTTTTT
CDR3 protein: CASRTVAGAGELFF

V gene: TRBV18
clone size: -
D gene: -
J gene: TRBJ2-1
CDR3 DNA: TGTGCCAGCTCACTGTTCAGTAATGAGCAGTTCTTC
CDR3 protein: CASSLFSNEQFF

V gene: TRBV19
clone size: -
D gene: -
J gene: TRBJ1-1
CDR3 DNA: TGTGCCAGTAAAGGCAGCGGAATTCAGAGTAACACTGAAGCTTTCTTT
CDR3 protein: CASKGSGIQSNTEAFF

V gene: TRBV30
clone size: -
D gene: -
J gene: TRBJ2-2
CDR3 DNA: TGTGCCTGGAGTCCCCTTCGAACCGGGGAGCTGTTTTTT
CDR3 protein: CAWSPLRTGELFF

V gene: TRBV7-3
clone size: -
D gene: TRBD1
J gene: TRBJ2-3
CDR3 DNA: TGTGCCAGCAGCTTAGGGACAGGGGTAGGAGATACGCAGTATTTT
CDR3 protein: CASSLGTGVGDTQYF

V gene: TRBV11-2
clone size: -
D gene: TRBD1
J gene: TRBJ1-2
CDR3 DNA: TGTGCCAGCAGCTTAGATCCTCGGGACAGGGCCTATGGCTACACCTTC
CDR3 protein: CASSLDPRDRAYGYTF

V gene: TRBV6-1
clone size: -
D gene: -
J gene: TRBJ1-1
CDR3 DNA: TGTGCCAGCAGGCGGGGCTTGGACACTGAAGCTTTCTTT
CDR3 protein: CASRRGLDTEAFF

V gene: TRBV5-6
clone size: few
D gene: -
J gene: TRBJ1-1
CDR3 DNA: TGTGCCAGCAGCCCCGGAATTGGGGGCGGCCGTGCTGAAGCTTTCTTT
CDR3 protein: CASSPGIGGGRAEAFF

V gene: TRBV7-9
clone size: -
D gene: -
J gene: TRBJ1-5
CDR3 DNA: TGTGCCAAAACGGGGCCCCAGCATTTT
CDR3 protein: CAKTGPQHF